The 23 T cell receptor beta chains in this list originate from one sample, sequenced in a study of response to subunit inactivated influenza vaccine. TCRdb recomputed calls from the RT-PCR reads with MiXCR, one row per CDR3 protein. The sample includes 500,000 to 550,000 distinct CDR3 sequences, 6.5% to 8% seen only once; the top ten take 10% to 15%. The sequences come from PBMCs from blood, collected less than 25 months after vaccination. These receptors all come from a man aged 45 to 70 who received an inactivated influenza vaccine.

The chain couples TRBV3-1 to TRBJ2-3; 13 positions match TRBD2. V shed 3 bases, J shed 6 bases, and the junction held 6 bases outside the gene matches. From germline, CDR1 is LGHDT and CDR2 YNNKEL (reference sequence). This CDR3 has 16 residues. The CDR3, as DNA: TGTGCCAGCAGCCAGAAGGGACTAGCGGGAATGGATACGCAGTATTTT. Protein sequence: CASSQKGLAGMDTQYF.

This clonotype was observed a few times. CDR3 DNA sequence: TGTGCCAGCAGCACCCCCCGGACCAACACTGAAGCTTTCTTT. Translation gives CASSTPRTNTEAFF. The V gene is TRBV5-4, the J gene TRBJ1-1, with no clear D. CDR3 length: 14 amino acids. V was trimmed by 4 bases and J by 2 bases, leaving 12 bases between them. The germline V gene encodes CDR1 SGHNT and CDR2 YYREEE (reference sequence).

The chain is built from TRBV7-9 and TRBJ1-1; D ambiguous. The V end lost 1 base, the J end lost 6 bases, and 3 bases lay between the germline ends. The CDR3 consists of 11 residues. The germline V gene has CDR1 SEHNR and CDR2 FQNEAQ (reference sequence). The CDR3, as DNA: TGTGCCAGCAGCTTAGAACCTGAAGCTTTCTTT. Protein: CASSLEPEAFF. The full variable domain, in which reference TRBV7-9 and TRBJ1-1 provide the parts outside the CDR3, is DTGVSQNPRHKITKRGQNVTFRCDPISEHNRLYWYRQTLGQGPEFLTYFQNEAQLEKSRLLSDRFSAERPKGSFSTLEIQRTEQGDSAMYLCASSLEPEAFFGQGTRLTVV.

About this clonotype: A read error may produce the germline difference seen at one junction end. The chain links TRBV7-9 to TRBJ2-5; D is undetermined. CDR1 and CDR2 (germline): SEHNR, FQNEAQ (reference sequence). The CDR3 loop spans 13 amino acids. CDR3: CASSFARLETQNF. Here the CDR3 DNA reads TGTGCCAGCAGCTTCGCTAGATTAGAGACCCAGAACTTC.

The V call is TRBV11-3, the J call TRBJ2-7, with D maybe TRBD1 (5 bases). Germline V gene lookup returns CDR1 SGHNT and CDR2 YENEEA. Trimming took off 0 bases at V and 7 bases at J, with 13 bases between the two ends. The CDR3 runs 14 residues. The CDR3 DNA follows: TGTGCCAGCAGCTTAGAGCAGGGTAGACGGGAGCAGTACTTC. It translates to CASSLEQGRREQYF.

This chain joins TRBV20-1 and TRBJ2-5, with TRBD2 matching over 11 bases. Losses at the gene ends were 6 bases for V and 2 bases for J; bases not matched to a gene: 5. Per the germline V gene, CDR1 is DFQATT and CDR2 is SNEGSKA (reference sequence). CDR3 size: 14 residues. CDR3: CSAIRTSGQETQYF. For the CDR3, the DNA is TGCAGTGCCATTCGGACTAGCGGGCAAGAGACCCAGTACTTC.

This clonotype has a handful of counts. CDR3 residues: CASGTGTGNEQFF. The CDR3 nucleotides are TGCGCCAGCGGCACCGGGACAGGGAATGAGCAGTTCTTC. The chain uses TRBV10-1 and TRBJ2-1; 9 nucleotides match TRBD1. Germline loops: CDR1 WNHNN, CDR2 SYGVQD (reference sequence). V lost 8 bases to trimming and J lost 7 bases; unmatched junction nucleotides: 6. CDR3 length: 13 amino acids.

This clonotype was picked up a small number of times. This chain connects TRBV20-1 to TRBJ2-6; D not resolved. The CDR3 runs 19 residues. V lost 0 bases and J lost 2, with 20 bases in between. The germline CDR1 and CDR2 sequences are DFQATT and SNEGSKA (reference sequence). DNA for the CDR3: TGCAGTGCTAGAGACAATAGGAGACTTGCCCATGCTGGGGCCAACGTCCTGACTTTC. This sequence encodes CSARDNRRLAHAGANVLTF.

The V gene is TRBV6-1, the J gene TRBJ1-5; TRBD1 aligns across 8 bases. With V trimmed by 3 bases and J by 6 bases, 7 bases remained unmatched. Germline V gives CDR1 MNHNS, CDR2 SASEGT. This CDR3 is 15 amino acids long. Written as DNA, the CDR3 is TGTGCCAGCAGTGAGAACCAGGGGGCAGGTCAGCCCCAGCATTTT. It is translated as CASSENQGAGQPQHF.

Points on this clonotype: This sequence may be a read error, since a much larger clone differs from it by one base. This rearrangement joins TRBV20-1 to TRBJ2-2, with 7 bases fitting TRBD1. CDR3 size: 14 residues. Germline V lookup: CDR1 DFQATT, CDR2 SNEGSKA (reference sequence). V trimming: 5 bases; J trimming: 7 bases; junction bases outside the gene matches: 10. The CDR3 region has the DNA TGCAGTGCTCCAAGCTACAGGGGTAACGGGGAGCTGTTTTTT. Encoded protein: CSAPSYRGNGELFF.

The CDR3 DNA follows: TGTGCCAGCAGTGAATATCGAGTGAAAGGGAACACTGAAGCTTTCTTT. Protein sequence: CASSEYRVKGNTEAFF. The chain employs TRBV25-1 and TRBJ1-1; D remains ambiguous. Looked up from germline, CDR1 is MGHDK and CDR2 is SYGVNS. This CDR3 comprises 16 residues. Trimming left V 0 bases short and J 1 base short, with 12 bases between. The variable domain in full, completed from reference TRBV25-1 and TRBJ1-1, reads EADIYQTPRYLVIGTGKKITLECSQTMGHDKMYWYQQDPGMELHLIHYSYGVNSTEKGDLSSESTVSRIRTEHFPLTLESARPSHTSQYLCASSEYRVKGNTEAFFGQGTRLTVV.

The sample holds many counts of this clonotype. The CDR3 protein is CAGTAASEAFF. The CDR3 bases are TGTGCCGGGACGGCAGCTTCTGAAGCTTTCTTT. The rearrangement joins TRBV7-9 to TRBJ1-1; D may be TRBD1 (5 bases). Looked up from germline, CDR1 is SEHNR and CDR2 is FQNEAQ (reference sequence). This CDR3 is built from 11 residues. Trimming removed 11 bases from V and 6 bases from J, with 13 bases in between.

This clonotype was seen a few times. The V and J genes are TRBV5-1 and TRBJ2-7; D is undetermined. CDR3 length: 16 residues. The germline gives CDR1 SGHRS, CDR2 YFSETQ. V lost 0 bases to trimming and J lost 1 base, with 14 bases between them. CDR3 loop: CASSLAPLAVSYEQYF. The CDR3 bases are TGCGCCAGCAGCTTGGCGCCTTTGGCAGTATCCTACGAGCAGTACTTC. The full variable domain, in which reference TRBV5-1 and TRBJ2-7 provide the parts outside the CDR3, is KAGVTQTPRYLIKTRGQQVTLSCSPISGHRSVSWYQQTPGQGLQFLFEYFSETQRNKGNFPGRFSGRQFSNSRSEMNVSTLELGDSALYLCASSLAPLAVSYEQYFGPGTRLTVT.

The chain joins TRBV3-1 to TRBJ2-3, with TRBD1 matching over 8 bases. Germline V gene lookup returns CDR1 LGHDT and CDR2 YNNKEL (reference sequence). The CDR3 consists of 16 residues. V gave up 1 base and J gave up 4 bases; unmatched junction bases: 7. The CDR3 DNA reads TGTGCCAGCAGCCAAGGGCAGGGGGCCAGGGCAGATACGCAGTATTTT. This codes for CASSQGQGARADTQYF.

This clonotype was observed a single time. This may come from a read error, since a much larger clone is one base off. This chain uses TRBV5-1 with TRBJ2-7; D unclear. Per the germline V gene, CDR1 is SGHRS and CDR2 is YFSETQ. This CDR3 has 11 amino acids. The CDR3 DNA reads TGCGTCAGCAGCTTGAGGTCAGAGCAGTACTTC. It translates to CVSSLRSEQYF.

This clonotype was recorded at least ten times. The rearrangement links TRBV5-1 to TRBJ2-2; 9 bases align to TRBD1. V lost 1 base, J lost 6 bases, and 4 bases stayed unmatched. This CDR3 is built from 15 residues. Germline lookup yields CDR1 SGHRS and CDR2 YFSETQ. CDR3 amino acids: CASSLKDRGAGELFF. The CDR3 bases are TGCGCCAGCAGCTTGAAGGACAGGGGCGCCGGGGAGCTGTTTTTT.

V and J are TRBV7-2 and TRBJ2-5, with TRBD1 matching 7 bases. The CDR3 is 14 residues long. Trimming cost V 0 bases and J 7 bases; bases outside gene matches: 5. The germline V gene encodes CDR1 SGHTA and CDR2 FQGNSA. Here the CDR3 DNA reads TGTGCCAGCAGCTTAGCGGGGCCAGGGGGGACCCAGTACTTC. Translating it yields CASSLAGPGGTQYF.

Note on this clonotype: A read error may be the cause here, since a much bigger clone is one base away. The chain uses TRBV7-8 and TRBJ2-7; TRBD2 matches 12 bases. This CDR3 is built from 16 residues. V trimming: 4 bases; J trimming: 7 bases; junction bases outside the gene matches: 11. Looked up from germline, CDR1 is SGHVS and CDR2 is FQNEAQ. In DNA form, the CDR3 reads TGTGCCAGCAGCTCAATATCTGCTAGCGGGGGGGCGGAGCAGTACTTC. The encoded protein is CASSSISASGGAEQYF.

This clonotype is a singleton in its sample. The V call is TRBV12-3 or TRBV12-4, the J call TRBJ1-1; no firm D call. Trimming stripped 6 bases from V and 1 base from J, with 12 bases between. The CDR3 covers 14 residues. CDR3 DNA sequence: TGTGCCAGCAGCCGACGGGCGAGGAACACTGAAGCTTTCTTT. This gives the protein CASSRRARNTEAFF.

This clonotype was observed at least ten times. The CDR3 spells CSAGPHNEQFF. The CDR3, as DNA: TGCAGCGCTGGACCCCACAATGAGCAGTTCTTC. The rearrangement links TRBV29-1 to TRBJ2-1; D call uncertain. V lost 7 bases and J lost 5, with 9 bases in between. The CDR3 has 11 amino acids. Germline CDR1 is SQVTM and CDR2 is ANQGSEA.

This clonotype was observed many times. This chain joins TRBV6-1 and TRBJ1-6; unclear D gene. Germline CDR1 MNHNS, CDR2 SASEGT. The CDR3 has 13 residues. The germline V and J ends were trimmed by 7 bases and 14 bases, with 18 bases remaining between them. The CDR3 region is CASTTQEGRSLHF. Here the CDR3 DNA reads TGTGCCAGCACCACTCAGGAGGGTCGGTCCCTCCACTTT.

This sequence joins TRBV20-1 and TRBJ1-4; D not resolved. The CDR3 contains 13 residues. V lost 5 bases, J lost 7 bases, and 14 bases lay in between. Germline values: CDR1 DFQATT, CDR2 SNEGSKA (reference sequence). Here the CDR3 reads CSALRVGGEKLFF. The CDR3 bases are TGCAGTGCTCTTCGGGTTGGCGGTGAAAAACTGTTTTTT.

This clonotype was observed at least ten times. CDR3 region: CASSSRRPGLAPSYEQYF. Here the CDR3 DNA reads TGTGCCAGCTCAAGCCGACGACCGGGACTAGCCCCATCATACGAGCAGTACTTC. This chain connects TRBV18 to TRBJ2-7, with 9 positions matching TRBD2. This CDR3 is 18 amino acids long. CDR1 is KGHSH and CDR2 is LQKENI in the germline V gene. V shed 5 bases, J shed 4 bases, and the junction held 18 bases outside the gene matches.